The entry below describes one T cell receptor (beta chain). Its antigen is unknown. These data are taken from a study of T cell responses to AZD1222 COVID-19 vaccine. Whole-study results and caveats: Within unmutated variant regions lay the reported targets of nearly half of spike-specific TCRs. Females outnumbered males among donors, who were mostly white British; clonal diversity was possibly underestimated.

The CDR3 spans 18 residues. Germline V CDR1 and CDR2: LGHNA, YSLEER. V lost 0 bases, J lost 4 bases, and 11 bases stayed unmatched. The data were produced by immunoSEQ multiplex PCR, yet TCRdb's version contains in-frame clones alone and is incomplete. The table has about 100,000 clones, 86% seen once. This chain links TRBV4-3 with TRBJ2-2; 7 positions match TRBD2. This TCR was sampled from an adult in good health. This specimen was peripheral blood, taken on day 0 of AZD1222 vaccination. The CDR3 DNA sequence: TGCGCCAGCAGCCAAGATCCGGGCGGGAGAGGAGGCACCGGGGAGCTGTTTTTT. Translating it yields CASSQDPGGRGGTGELFF.